A selection of T cell receptor beta chains follows, all from one sample in a study of OX40 agonist ivuxolimab in advanced cancers. Repertoires were generated with immunoSEQ multiplex PCR, while TCRdb's copy carries only in-frame clones and drops some. The sample consists of just over 40,000 clones, about 91% of them appearing once. The sequencing used CD4+ or CD8+ T cells sorted from blood, collected in a trial of the OX40 agonist ivuxolimab. These receptors came from an adult with an advanced solid tumor such as melanoma, head and neck, liver or kidney cancer. Both conserved end residues are part of each CDR3.

v_gene	CDR3aa
TRBV20-1	CSAKVCQPQHF
TRBV27	CASSLSVDTEAFF
TRBV2	CASREWDGYSYEQYF
TRBV30	CAWSGLVAGELFF
TRBV27	CASSLFAETDTQYF
TRBV7-9	CASSPGLRGPATNEKLFF
TRBV29-1	CSVEGGYNQPQHF
TRBV7-9	CASSLGHEGTEAFF
TRBV28	CASKRGGTQETQYF
TRBV25-1	CASSELKGSNTEAFF
TRBV27	CASGLAAPFEQYF
TRBV23-1	CASRGTSGRGRGETQYF
TRBV4-1	CASSQVSGEQYF
TRBV7-8	CASSLDRGNSPLHF
TRBV5-4	CASSLFAADYGYTF
TRBV6-1	CASSEAHSNQPQHF
TRBV11-3	CASSQIRGITGIRLLYEQYF
TRBV4-1	CASSQERGLYGYTF
TRBV5-8	CASSYSGRSHELYEQYF
TRBV4-1	CASSQAAGFEQFF
TRBV28	CASTQTGVIQPQHF
TRBV27	CASSWQGGTWETQYF
TRBV27	CASSPVGVSGNQPQHF
TRBV28	CASFRNRDRDPDEQYF
TRBV11-3	CASSLDPGPGELFF
TRBV2	CASSPSADYSYNEQFF
TRBV30	CAWSPGQGNSPLHF
TRBV6-5	CASSYTSGSYEQYF
TRBV7-9	CASSLPGVSYEQYF
TRBV4-1	CASSLRTSGGELFF
TRBV29-1	CSVEGSSSYEQYF
TRBV7-2	CASSLGGTRLARAEQYF
TRBV6-1	CASSEWEGGSTDTQYF
TRBV7-9	CASSLVRDNYGYTF
TRBV5-1	CASSLDRGNYGYTF
TRBV7-9	CASSNIRVNEQYF
TRBV11-1	CASSLGEMNTEAFF
TRBV4-1	CASSQEWGQGAYEQYF
TRBV27	CASSLYFSGRALDTDTQYF
TRBV7-9	CASSLAGLAHHEQYF
TRBV19	CASSIEVNLAKNIQYF
TRBV7-9	CASSPPTLMYEKLFF
TRBV7-2	CASSADRTGGRYEQYF
TRBV9	CASSVGSDTQYF
TRBV6-4	CASSDSAQGGETQYF
TRBV28	CASSLSQGPVDYGYTF
TRBV13	CASSSLWDSGTMPNEAFF
TRBV4-1	CASSQDPGQKTGELFF
TRBV27	CASSLLPMHSGNTIYF
TRBV12-5	CASADPGQGFYEQYF
TRBV4-1	CASSQDGTGGIRQFF
TRBV2	CASSEALVDQPQHF
TRBV29-1	CSVWTGTDYGYTF